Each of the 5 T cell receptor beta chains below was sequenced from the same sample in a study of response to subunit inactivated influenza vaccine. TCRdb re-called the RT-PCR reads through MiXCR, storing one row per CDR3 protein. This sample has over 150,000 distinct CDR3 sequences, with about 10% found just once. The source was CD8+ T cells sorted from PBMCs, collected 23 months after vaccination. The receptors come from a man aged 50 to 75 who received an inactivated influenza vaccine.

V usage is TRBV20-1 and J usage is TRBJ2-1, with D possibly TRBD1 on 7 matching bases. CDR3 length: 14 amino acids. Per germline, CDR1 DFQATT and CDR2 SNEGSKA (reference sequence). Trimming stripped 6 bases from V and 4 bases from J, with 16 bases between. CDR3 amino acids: CSAPRQGGYNEQFF. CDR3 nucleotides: TGCAGTGCCCCGCGGCAGGGGGGTTACAATGAGCAGTTCTTC.

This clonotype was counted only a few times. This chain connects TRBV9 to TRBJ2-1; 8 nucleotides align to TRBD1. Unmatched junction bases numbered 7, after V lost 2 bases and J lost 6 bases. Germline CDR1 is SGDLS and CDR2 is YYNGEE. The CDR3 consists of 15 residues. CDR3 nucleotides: TGTGCCAGCAGCGTGGGGCAGGGGGCTATCAATGAGCAGTTCTTC. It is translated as CASSVGQGAINEQFF.

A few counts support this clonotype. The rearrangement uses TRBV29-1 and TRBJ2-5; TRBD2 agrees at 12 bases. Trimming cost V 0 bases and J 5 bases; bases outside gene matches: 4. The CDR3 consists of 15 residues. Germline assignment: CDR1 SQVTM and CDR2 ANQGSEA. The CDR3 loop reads CSVEDRTSGKETQYF. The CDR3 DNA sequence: TGCAGCGTTGAAGATCGGACTAGCGGGAAGGAGACCCAGTACTTC.

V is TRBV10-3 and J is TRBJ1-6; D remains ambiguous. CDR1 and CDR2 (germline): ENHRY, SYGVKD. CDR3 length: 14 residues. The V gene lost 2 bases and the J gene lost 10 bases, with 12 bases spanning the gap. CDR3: CAISEPDIFSPLHF. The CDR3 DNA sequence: TGTGCCATCAGTGAGCCCGATATCTTCTCACCCCTCCACTTT.

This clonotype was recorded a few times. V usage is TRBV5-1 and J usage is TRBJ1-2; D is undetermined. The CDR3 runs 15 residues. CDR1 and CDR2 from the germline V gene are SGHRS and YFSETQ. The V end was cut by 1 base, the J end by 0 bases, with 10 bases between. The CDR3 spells CASSLSSPANYGYTF. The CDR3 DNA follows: TGCGCCAGCAGCTTGAGTAGCCCCGCTAACTATGGCTACACCTTC.